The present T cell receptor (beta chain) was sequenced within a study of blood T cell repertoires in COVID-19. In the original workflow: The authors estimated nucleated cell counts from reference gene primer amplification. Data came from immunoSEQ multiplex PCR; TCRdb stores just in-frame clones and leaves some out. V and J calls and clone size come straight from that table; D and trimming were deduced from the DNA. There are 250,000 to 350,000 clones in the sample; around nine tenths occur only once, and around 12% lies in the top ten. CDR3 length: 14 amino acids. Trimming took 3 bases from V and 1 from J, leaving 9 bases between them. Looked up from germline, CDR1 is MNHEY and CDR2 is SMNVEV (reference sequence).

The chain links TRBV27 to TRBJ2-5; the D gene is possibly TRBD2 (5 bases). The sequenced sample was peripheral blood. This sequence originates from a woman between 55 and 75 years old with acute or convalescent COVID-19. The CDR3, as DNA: TGTGCCAGCAGTTTCGGGGTGGCCCAAGAGACCCAGTACTTC. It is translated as CASSFGVAQETQYF.